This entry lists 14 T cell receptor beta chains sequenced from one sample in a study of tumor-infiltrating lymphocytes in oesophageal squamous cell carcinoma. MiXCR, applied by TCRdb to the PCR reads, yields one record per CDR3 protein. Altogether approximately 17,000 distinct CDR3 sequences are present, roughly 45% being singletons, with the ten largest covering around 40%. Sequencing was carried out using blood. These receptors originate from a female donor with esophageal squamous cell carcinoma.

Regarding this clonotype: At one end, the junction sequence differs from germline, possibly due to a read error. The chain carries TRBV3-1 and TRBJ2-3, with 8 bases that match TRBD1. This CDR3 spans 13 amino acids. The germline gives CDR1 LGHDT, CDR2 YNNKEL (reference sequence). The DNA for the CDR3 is TGTGCCAGCAGCCTTACGGACAGGGAAAGAACGTACTTC. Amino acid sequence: CASSLTDRERTYF.

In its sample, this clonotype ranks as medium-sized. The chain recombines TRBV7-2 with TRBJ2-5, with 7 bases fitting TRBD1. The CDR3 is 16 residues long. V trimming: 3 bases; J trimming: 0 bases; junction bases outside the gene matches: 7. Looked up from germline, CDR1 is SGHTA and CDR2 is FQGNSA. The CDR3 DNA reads TGTGCCAGCAGCTTGGGGACAGCTAAGTACCAAGAGACCCAGTACTTC. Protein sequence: CASSLGTAKYQETQYF.

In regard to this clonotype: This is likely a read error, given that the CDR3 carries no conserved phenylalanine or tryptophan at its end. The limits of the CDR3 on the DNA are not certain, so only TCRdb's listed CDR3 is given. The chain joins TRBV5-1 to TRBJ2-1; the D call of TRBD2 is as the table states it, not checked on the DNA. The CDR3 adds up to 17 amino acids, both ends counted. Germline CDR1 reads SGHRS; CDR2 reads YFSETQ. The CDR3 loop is CASTEGLAGSYEQYFGN.

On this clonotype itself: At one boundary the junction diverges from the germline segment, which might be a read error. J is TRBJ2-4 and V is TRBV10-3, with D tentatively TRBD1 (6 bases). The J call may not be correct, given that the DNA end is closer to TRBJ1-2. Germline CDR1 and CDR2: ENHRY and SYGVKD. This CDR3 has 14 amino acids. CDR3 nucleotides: TGTGCCAGCAGTTACCAAGGGGGGGGTGGAGGCTACACCTTC. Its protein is CASSYQGGGGGYTF.

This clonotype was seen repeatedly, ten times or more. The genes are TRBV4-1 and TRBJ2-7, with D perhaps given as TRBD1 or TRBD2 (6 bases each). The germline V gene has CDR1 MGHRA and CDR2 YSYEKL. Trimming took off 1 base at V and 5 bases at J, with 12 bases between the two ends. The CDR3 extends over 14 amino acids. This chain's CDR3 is CASSQVGGGDEQYF. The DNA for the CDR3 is TGCGCCAGCAGCCAAGTGGGGGGCGGCGACGAGCAGTACTTC.

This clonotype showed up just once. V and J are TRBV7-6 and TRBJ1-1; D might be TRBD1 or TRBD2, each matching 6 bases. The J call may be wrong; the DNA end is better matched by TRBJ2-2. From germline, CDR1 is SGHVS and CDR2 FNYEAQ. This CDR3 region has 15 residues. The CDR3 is CASKRGVVETGELFF. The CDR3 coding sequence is TGTGCCAGCAAGAGGGGGGTGGTGGAAACCGGGGAGCTGTTTTTT.

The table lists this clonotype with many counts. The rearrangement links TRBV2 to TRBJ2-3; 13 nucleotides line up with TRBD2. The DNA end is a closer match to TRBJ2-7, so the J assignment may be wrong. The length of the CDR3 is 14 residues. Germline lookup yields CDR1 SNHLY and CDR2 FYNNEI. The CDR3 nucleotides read TGTGCCAGCAGACCGGGACTAGCGGGGTACGAGCAGTACTTC. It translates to CASRPGLAGYEQYF.

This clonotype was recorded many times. The CDR3: CASSSSGTGVTDTQYF. CDR3 coding DNA: TGTGCCAGCAGTTCCTCCGGGACAGGGGTTACAGATACGCAGTATTTT. The V gene is TRBV6-1, the J gene TRBJ2-3; 10 bases fit TRBD1. CDR1 MNHNS and CDR2 SASEGT come from the germline V gene. This CDR3 region has 16 residues. The J segment lost 3 bases and the V segment lost 5 bases, leaving 8 bases of the junction unmatched.

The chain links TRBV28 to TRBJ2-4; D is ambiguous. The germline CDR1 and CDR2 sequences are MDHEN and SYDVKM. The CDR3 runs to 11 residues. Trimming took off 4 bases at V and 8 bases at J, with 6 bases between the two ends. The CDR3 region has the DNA TGTGCCAGCAGTTATAAGCACATTCAGTACTTC. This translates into CASSYKHIQYF.

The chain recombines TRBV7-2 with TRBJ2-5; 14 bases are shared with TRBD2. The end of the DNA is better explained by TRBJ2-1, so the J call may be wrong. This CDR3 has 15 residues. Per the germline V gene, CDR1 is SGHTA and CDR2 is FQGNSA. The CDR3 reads CASSGTSGSYNEQFF. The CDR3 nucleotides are TGTGCCAGCAGCGGGACTAGCGGGAGCTACAATGAGCAGTTCTTC.

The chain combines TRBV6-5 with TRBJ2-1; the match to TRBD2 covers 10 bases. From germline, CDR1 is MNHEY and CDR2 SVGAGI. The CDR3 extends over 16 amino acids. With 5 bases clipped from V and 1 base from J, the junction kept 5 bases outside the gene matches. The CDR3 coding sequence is TGTGCCAGCAGTCCAATACTAGCGGGATCCTACAATGAGCAGTTCTTC. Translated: CASSPILAGSYNEQFF.

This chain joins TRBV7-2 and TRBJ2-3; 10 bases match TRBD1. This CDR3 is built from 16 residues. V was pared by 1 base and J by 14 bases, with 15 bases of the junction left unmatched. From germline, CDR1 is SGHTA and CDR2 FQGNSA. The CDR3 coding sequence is TGTGCCAGCAGCTTAGGGGGACAGGGGAACACCGGGGAGCTGTATTTT. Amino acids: CASSLGGQGNTGELYF.

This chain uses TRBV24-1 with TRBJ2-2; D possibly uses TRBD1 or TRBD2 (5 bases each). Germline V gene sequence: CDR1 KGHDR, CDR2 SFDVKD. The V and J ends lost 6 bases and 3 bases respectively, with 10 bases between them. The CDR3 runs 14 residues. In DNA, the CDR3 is TGTGCCACCAGTCGGGAAGGGGACACCGGGGAGCTGTTTTTT. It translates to CATSREGDTGELFF.

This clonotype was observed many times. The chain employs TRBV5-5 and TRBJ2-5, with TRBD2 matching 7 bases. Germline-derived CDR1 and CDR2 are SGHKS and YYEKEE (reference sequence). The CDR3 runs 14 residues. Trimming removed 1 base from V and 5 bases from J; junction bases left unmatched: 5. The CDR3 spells CASSLTGGRETQYF. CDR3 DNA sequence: TGTGCCAGCAGCTTGACGGGGGGACGTGAGACCCAGTACTTC.